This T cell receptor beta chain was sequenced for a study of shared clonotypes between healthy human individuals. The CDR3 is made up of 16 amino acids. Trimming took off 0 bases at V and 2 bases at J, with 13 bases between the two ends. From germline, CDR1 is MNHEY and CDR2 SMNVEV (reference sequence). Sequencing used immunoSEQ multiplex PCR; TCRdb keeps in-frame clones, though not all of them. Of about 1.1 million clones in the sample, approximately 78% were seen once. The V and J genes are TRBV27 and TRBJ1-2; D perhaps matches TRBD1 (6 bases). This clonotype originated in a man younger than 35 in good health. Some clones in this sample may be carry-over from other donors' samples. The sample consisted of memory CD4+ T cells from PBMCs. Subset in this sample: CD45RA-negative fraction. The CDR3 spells CASSLSGHKVNYGYTF. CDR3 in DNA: TGTGCCAGCAGTTTATCGGGACACAAGGTCAACTATGGCTACACCTTC.